These T cell receptor beta chains were read from a single sample in a study of blood T cell repertoires in COVID-19. The method was immunoSEQ multiplex PCR; TCRdb's version includes in-frame clones alone and lacks a portion of them. The profile shows approximately 250,000 clones, around nine tenths of them singletons. Sequencing was done on a sample of peripheral blood. The receptors were sampled from a man aged 25-40 years with COVID-19, enrolled during active disease. The CDR3 runs from the conserved cysteine through the conserved F or W. The D gene is left open where the match is weak. Clone size is not always given. Where it is, it says once, few, many or a class for expanded clones.

size	V	J	D	CDR3	DNA
.	TRBV6-5	TRBJ2-2	TRBD1	CASSSPTGVSTGELFF	TGTGCCAGCAGTTCCCCTACAGGGGTGAGCACCGGGGAGCTGTTTTTT
.	TRBV7-3	TRBJ2-5	TRBD1	CASSSQTGGETQYF	TGTGCCAGCAGCTCCCAAACAGGGGGCGAGACCCAGTACTTC
once	TRBV5-5	TRBJ2-1	TRBD1	CASSYDRGTYNEQFF	TGTGCCAGCAGCTACGACAGGGGGACCTACAATGAGCAGTTCTTC
few	TRBV5-6	TRBJ1-2	.	CASSFRHRRGYGYTF	TGTGCCAGCAGCTTCCGACACCGGCGGGGCTATGGCTACACCTTC
.	TRBV5-1	TRBJ2-2	TRBD2	CASSWGLAGNTGELFF	TGCGCCAGCAGCTGGGGACTAGCGGGGAACACCGGGGAGCTGTTTTTT
few	TRBV3-1/TRBV3-2	TRBJ1-1	TRBD1	CASSGTEGGSDTEAFF	TGTGCCAGCAGCGGAACGGAAGGGGGCTCGGACACTGAAGCTTTCTTT
.	TRBV4-1	TRBJ1-6	TRBD1	CASSRGGQGYNSPLHF	TGCGCCAGCAGCAGGGGAGGACAGGGCTATAATTCACCCCTCCACTTT
.	TRBV29-1	TRBJ1-2	TRBD1	CSVRQGREGYTF	TGCAGCGTGCGACAGGGGCGGGAAGGCTACACCTTC
.	TRBV10-3	TRBJ1-5	.	CAISESTDPNSNQPQHF	TGTGCCATCAGTGAGTCGACAGACCCAAATAGCAATCAGCCCCAGCATTTT
.	TRBV7-2	TRBJ2-7	.	CASRRSGDYEQYF	TGTGCCAGCAGACGTAGCGGAGACTATGAGCAGTACTTC
.	TRBV3-1/TRBV3-2	TRBJ1-2	.	CASSQGGYGYTF	TGTGCCAGCAGCCAGGGGGGCTATGGCTACACCTTC
.	TRBV27	TRBJ1-2	.	CASSLAPWDSYGYTF	TGTGCCAGCAGTTTGGCACCTTGGGACTCCTATGGCTACACCTTC
.	TRBV3-1/TRBV3-2	TRBJ2-2	.	CASSQVHDSPNTGELFF	TGTGCCAGCAGCCAAGTTCATGACAGCCCGAACACCGGGGAGCTGTTTTTT
.	TRBV4-1	TRBJ2-1	TRBD2	CASSQERGVSGGEQFF	TGCGCCAGCAGCCAAGAGAGAGGGGTTAGCGGGGGTGAGCAGTTCTTC
.	TRBV3-1/TRBV3-2	TRBJ2-5	TRBD2	CASSHGTSGGETQYF	TGTGCCAGCAGCCATGGGACTAGCGGAGGAGAGACCCAGTACTTC
.	TRBV2	TRBJ1-1	.	CASDVRRMNTEAFF	TGTGCCAGCGACGTGAGGAGGATGAACACTGAAGCTTTCTTT
.	TRBV20-1	TRBJ1-3	.	CSASRGVTNTIYF	TGCAGTGCTAGTAGGGGCGTTACTAACACCATATATTTT
.	TRBV5-6	TRBJ1-1	TRBD1	CASSSPGQGLATEAFF	TGTGCCAGCAGCTCACCCGGACAGGGGCTCGCCACTGAAGCTTTCTTT
few	TRBV9	TRBJ2-2	.	CASSVDPTGELFF	TGTGCCAGCAGCGTAGACCCGACAGGGGAGCTGTTTTTT
.	TRBV5-1	TRBJ1-4	.	CASSLEGEANEKLFF	TGCGCCAGCAGCTTGGAGGGGGAAGCTAATGAAAAACTGTTTTTT
.	TRBV3-1/TRBV3-2	TRBJ1-2	TRBD1	CASSQDFRGLHGYTF	TGTGCCAGCAGCCAAGATTTTAGGGGGCTTCACGGCTACACCTTC
.	TRBV30	TRBJ2-3	TRBD2	CAWSGGGDKDTQYF	TGTGCCTGGAGTGGGGGGGGAGATAAAGATACGCAGTATTTT
many	TRBV2	TRBJ2-7	TRBD2	CASSVRTSRSYEQYF	TGTGCCAGCAGTGTGAGGACTAGTAGGTCCTACGAGCAGTACTTC
.	TRBV4-1	TRBJ1-1	.	CASSQGWGSGGPTPLNTEAFF	TGCGCCAGCAGCCAAGGGTGGGGGAGTGGAGGGCCCACTCCTTTGAACACTGAAGCTTTCTTT
.	TRBV5-1	TRBJ2-5	.	CASSLGMDTQETQYF	TGCGCCAGCAGCTTGGGGATGGACACCCAAGAGACCCAGTACTTC
.	TRBV5-1	TRBJ1-2	.	CASSLAGGYGYTF	TGCGCCAGCAGCTTGGCTGGGGGCTACGGCTACACCTTC
.	TRBV19	TRBJ1-1	.	CASSTGHRNTEAFF	TGTGCCAGTAGTACGGGACATAGGAACACTGAAGCTTTCTTT
.	TRBV4-1	TRBJ1-1	.	CASSQPGWATEAFF	TGCGCCAGCAGCCAGCCAGGGTGGGCCACTGAAGCTTTCTTT
.	TRBV7-9	TRBJ1-2	TRBD1	CASSRDRETSYTF	TGTGCCAGCAGCCGGGACAGGGAAACTAGCTACACCTTC
.	TRBV7-3	TRBJ2-5	.	CASSLGTGVGETQYF	TGTGCCAGCAGCTTAGGGACTGGGGTCGGGGAGACCCAGTACTTC
.	TRBV30	TRBJ1-4	TRBD1	CAWTFTGEGEKLFF	TGTGCCTGGACGTTTACAGGGGAAGGGGAAAAACTGTTTTTT